The clone carrying this T cell receptor beta chain was observed many times. Its antigen is not identified. The data were taken from a study of immune heterogeneity within non-small cell lung tumors. Overall study results and limits: Local tumor mutational burden and local T-cell repertoire clonality showed a moderate significant correlation, R roughly 0.35.

TCR beta CDR3 regions came from multiplex PCR with 32 forward V and 13 reverse J primers. MiXCR was run by TCRdb on the multiplex PCR reads, yielding one entry per CDR3 protein. Among tens of thousands of distinct CDR3 sequences, 27% were seen once, and the ten largest hold roughly 4%. Bulk tumor genomic DNA was the template, and each sample received about 590 ng. From each primary tumor, several far-apart biopsies were obtained during surgery. Those enrolled were patients newly diagnosed with untreated non-small cell lung cancer and undergoing curative surgery. Curative-intent surgery was being performed on the donors, who were patients newly diagnosed with non-small cell lung cancer. The CDR3 runs to 14 residues. The germline V gene encodes CDR1 WSHSY and CDR2 SAAADI. Trimming pared 5 bases from V and 3 bases from J, leaving 8 bases between.

The sample taken for sequencing was lung tumor tissue. This receptor was obtained from a man in his forties or fifties with non-small cell lung cancer. The chain has TRBV10-2 and TRBJ1-6, with unresolved D. CDR3 region: CASSIDVYNSPLHF. The CDR3, as DNA: TGCGCCAGCAGTATCGACGTCTATAATTCACCCCTCCACTTT.